This section outlines one T cell receptor (beta chain) sequence together with its context. RNA transcripts gave rise to amplified TCR beta CDR3 regions. The TCR CDR3 was amplified in a first-round RT-PCR using the HTBI primer set. TCRdb re-analysed the multiplex PCR reads in MiXCR, keeping a single row per CDR3 protein. The data hold 600,000 or so distinct CDR3 sequences, with approximately 14% observed a single time. The source of the sample is a study of T cells in Graves' hyperthyroidism and ophthalmopathy. CDR3 length equals 16 residues. V lost 0 bases, J lost 2 bases, and 13 bases lay in between. Per germline, CDR1 MNHNY and CDR2 SVGAGI (reference sequence).

This chain uses TRBV6-6 with TRBJ1-2; D possibly corresponds to TRBD1 (6 bases). The receptor's source is a woman aged 50 to 60 with Graves' ophthalmopathy. Sequences were obtained from blood. This CDR3 reads CASSYSSLQGNYGYTF. The DNA for the CDR3 is TGTGCCAGCAGTTACTCAAGCTTACAGGGCAACTATGGCTACACCTTC.